The rows below give T cell receptor beta chains drawn from one sample of a study of vaccination and CD4 T cells after COVID-19. These receptors have no known antigen. One entry per CDR3 protein results from TCRdb running MiXCR on the PCR reads. There are under 8,000 distinct CDR3 sequences in the sample; roughly 60% occur only once, and about 32% lies in the top ten. The specimen was CD4+ T cells from blood, cultured in vitro. Receptors originate from a human donor who had recovered from COVID-19. Each CDR3 is given with its conserved first and last residue. The order of the fields is CDR3 protein, CDR3 DNA, clone size, D gene, V gene, J gene. The D gene is left open where the match is weak. Size is omitted from some rows. Given values are once, few, many or a class for expanded clones.

CASSLEGNSPLHF,TGTGCCAGCAGCTTAGAAGGGAATTCACCCCTCCACTTT,-,-,TRBV7-2,TRBJ1-6
CAITRGTGPSGANVLTF,TGTGCCATCACGAGGGGTACAGGTCCCTCTGGGGCCAACGTCCTGACTTTC,once,-,TRBV28,TRBJ2-6
CASSDPSGGDTQYF,TGTGCCAGCAGCGACCCCTCGGGAGGGGACACGCAGTATTTT,-,TRBD2,TRBV9,TRBJ2-3
CSASRAGLNTQYF,TGCAGTGCTAGTAGGGCAGGCCTCAATACGCAGTATTTT,-,-,TRBV20-1,TRBJ2-3
CASATQTDTDTQYF,TGTGCCAGCGCCACCCAGACAGACACAGATACGCAGTATTTT,-,-,TRBV2,TRBJ2-3
CASSSRQPDSGNTIYF,TGTGCCAGCAGCTCCAGACAGCCGGACTCTGGAAACACCATATATTTT,few,-,TRBV7-2,TRBJ1-3
CASSLGTAGYEQYF,TGCGCCAGCAGCCTCGGGACCGCCGGGTACGAGCAGTACTTC,few,-,TRBV5-1,TRBJ2-7
CASGQINNEQFF,TGTGCCAGTGGACAGATCAACAATGAGCAGTTCTTC,few,-,TRBV6-1,TRBJ2-1
CSARDPTRETGELFF,TGCAGTGCTAGAGACCCAACGAGGGAAACCGGGGAGCTGTTTTTT,few,-,TRBV20-1,TRBJ2-2
CASSGDRGNYGYTF,TGTGCCAGCAGCGGGGACAGGGGAAACTATGGCTACACCTTC,-,TRBD1,TRBV27,TRBJ1-2
CASSSSGNNNEQFF,TGCGCCAGCAGCTCTAGCGGGAACAACAATGAGCAGTTCTTC,-,TRBD2,TRBV5-1,TRBJ2-1
CASSQRTGTPTVGETQYF,TGTGCCAGCAGTCAAAGAACCGGGACTCCCACCGTGGGGGAGACCCAGTACTTC,few,-,TRBV7-8,TRBJ2-5
CASSLVGTSGQETQYF,TGTGCCAGCAGCTTAGTAGGGACTAGCGGCCAAGAGACCCAGTACTTC,-,TRBD2,TRBV7-2,TRBJ2-5
CASRLGRLAGGETQYF,TGTGCCAGCAGGTTGGGGAGACTAGCGGGGGGAGAGACCCAGTACTTC,few,TRBD2,TRBV12-3/TRBV12-4,TRBJ2-5
CAWSGVYSNQPQHF,TGTGCCTGGAGTGGAGTATATAGCAATCAGCCCCAGCATTTT,-,-,TRBV30,TRBJ1-5